The next 15 T cell receptor beta chains were all read from a single sample in a study of CD8 T cells in Susac syndrome. With random hexamers, reverse transcription was performed on about 0.5 to 1 ug of RNA. TCRdb itself ran the immunoSEQ multiplex PCR reads through MiXCR, one entry per CDR3 protein. Here the sample spans under 150,000 distinct CDR3 sequences, approximately 94% being singletons. Sequencing input: CD4+ T cells from PBMCs. Every receptor here comes from a human donor with multiple sclerosis.

V is TRBV7-2 and J is TRBJ2-3; TRBD2 agrees at 8 bases. Trimming took 1 base from V and 0 from J; bases not matched to a gene: 3. CDR3 size: 16 residues. Germline CDR1 reads SGHTA; CDR2 reads FQGNSA. CDR3 amino acids: CASSLGRGGSTDTQYF. CDR3 in DNA: TGTGCCAGCAGCTTAGGCCGGGGGGGAAGCACAGATACGCAGTATTTT.

Comments on this clonotype: Compared with germline, one end of the junction differs, possibly owing to a read error. This chain uses TRBV18 with TRBJ1-3, with unresolved D. The CDR3 is made up of 13 amino acids. Germline CDR1 reads KGHSH; CDR2 reads LQKENI. The CDR3 protein is CASSPGTGNTIYF. CDR3 bases: TGCGCCAGCTCACCGGGGACTGGAAACACCATATATTTT.

This rearrangement joins TRBV18 to TRBJ1-3; D uncertain. This CDR3 spans 15 amino acids. Germline loops: CDR1 KGHSH, CDR2 LQKENI. V lost 3 bases and J 0 bases, leaving 9 bases between the germline ends. In DNA, the CDR3 is TGTGCCAGCTCACCTCCGTCAGTCTCTGGAAACACCATATATTTT. The encoded protein is CASSPPSVSGNTIYF.

The CDR3 loop reads CASSYLGYNEQFF. The DNA of the CDR3 is TGTGCCAGCAGTTACCTCGGGTACAATGAGCAGTTCTTC. The rearrangement links TRBV6-5 to TRBJ2-1; no definite D call. V gave up 2 bases and J gave up 4 bases, with 6 bases separating them. This CDR3 is 13 amino acids long. Germline CDR1 is MNHEY and CDR2 is SVGAGI.

V gene TRBV11-2 combines with J gene TRBJ2-7, with D perhaps TRBD1 (6 bases). CDR3 length equals 14 residues. CDR1 and CDR2 (germline): SGHAT, FQNNGV. The ends were cut back, 4 bases at V and 9 bases at J, with 19 bases in the middle. CDR3 sequence (DNA): TGTGCCAGCAGCTCAGGGGCGGTCACTCTGGGGCAGTACTTC. Encoded protein: CASSSGAVTLGQYF.

The J gene is TRBJ2-1, the V gene TRBV7-2; 10 bases line up with TRBD2. This CDR3 is built from 15 residues. V was clipped by 4 bases and J by 8 bases; unmatched bases: 8. Germline CDR1 reads SGHTA; CDR2 reads FQGNSA. The CDR3 nucleotides read TGTGCCAGCAGCTCCCAAGCGGGGGGGCCGGATGAGCAGTTCTTC. This translates into CASSSQAGGPDEQFF.

The rearrangement uses TRBV7-2 and TRBJ1-3, with 8 bases fitting TRBD1. Germline CDR1 reads SGHTA; CDR2 reads FQGNSA. CDR3 size: 15 residues. Trimming at V came to 5 bases and at J to 1 base, leaving 4 bases not matched to a gene. DNA for the CDR3: TGTGCCAGCAGCGACAGGGGTCGGTCTGGAAACACCATATATTTT. It specifies CASSDRGRSGNTIYF.

The rearrangement links TRBV7-9 to TRBJ2-1; the D gene could be TRBD1 or TRBD2 (5 bases each). V lost 4 bases and J lost 2, with 15 bases in between. Germline V CDR1 and CDR2: SEHNR, FQNEAQ (reference sequence). The CDR3 is made up of 16 amino acids. The CDR3 DNA is TGTGCCAGCAGCTACCAGGTGAGGGACGCCTACAATGAGCAGTTCTTC. Its translation is CASSYQVRDAYNEQFF.

The chain combines TRBV25-1 with TRBJ1-5, with 8 bases that match TRBD1. The CDR3 spans 14 residues. With V trimmed by 2 bases and J by 8 bases, 5 bases remained unmatched. CDR1 is MGHDK, CDR2 SYGVNS, per germline. This chain's CDR3 is CASSEPGGLEPQHF. CDR3 bases: TGTGCCAGCAGTGAACCAGGGGGCCTGGAGCCCCAGCATTTT. Variable domain in full (rest from reference TRBV25-1 and TRBJ1-5): EADIYQTPRYLVIGTGKKITLECSQTMGHDKMYWYQQDPGMELHLIHYSYGVNSTEKGDLSSESTVSRIRTEHFPLTLESARPSHTSQYLCASSEPGGLEPQHFGDGTRLSIL.

The chain carries TRBV3-1 and TRBJ2-3; TRBD2 aligns across 14 bases. In germline, CDR1 is LGHDT, CDR2 YNNKEL (reference sequence). This CDR3 is 16 amino acids long. Trimming at V came to 5 bases and at J to 6 bases, leaving 7 bases not matched to a gene. The CDR3 reads CASSAGTSGSLDTQYF. CDR3 DNA: TGTGCCAGCAGCGCGGGGACTAGCGGGAGCTTGGATACGCAGTATTTT.

This chain links TRBV19 with TRBJ2-4; D unclear. The CDR3 is made up of 15 amino acids. Germline loops: CDR1 LNHDA, CDR2 SQIVND (reference sequence). V shed 5 bases and J shed 4 bases, with 15 bases lying between them. The CDR3 region is CASSAPGSSKNIQYF. DNA for the CDR3: TGTGCCAGTAGTGCCCCTGGATCCTCGAAAAACATTCAGTACTTC.

This chain links TRBV5-1 with TRBJ2-1, with 8 bases that match TRBD2. Germline CDR1 SGHRS, CDR2 YFSETQ. This CDR3 spans 15 amino acids. The trim removed 0 bases at V and 7 bases at J, leaving 6 bases unmatched. The CDR3, as DNA: TGCGCCAGCAGCTTGGTGGGGACTAGTAGGAATGAGCAGTTCTTC. Protein product: CASSLVGTSRNEQFF. The whole variable domain, filled in from reference TRBV5-1 and TRBJ2-1, reads KAGVTQTPRYLIKTRGQQVTLSCSPISGHRSVSWYQQTPGQGLQFLFEYFSETQRNKGNFPGRFSGRQFSNSRSEMNVSTLELGDSALYLCASSLVGTSRNEQFFGPGTRLTVL.

The chain uses TRBV7-2 and TRBJ1-2; tentatively, D is TRBD1 (5 bases). The ends were cut back, 5 bases at V and 4 bases at J, with 14 bases in the middle. This CDR3 has 14 amino acids. CDR1 and CDR2 from the germline V gene are SGHTA and FQGNSA. CDR3 sequence: CASSPGTGVYGYTF. The CDR3 nucleotides are TGTGCCAGCAGCCCCGGGACGGGGGTCTATGGCTACACCTTC.

This rearrangement joins TRBV7-2 to TRBJ2-7; the D gene is possibly TRBD1 (5 bases). V was shortened by 4 bases and J by 6 bases, with 13 bases between the two germline ends. The germline V gene encodes CDR1 SGHTA and CDR2 FQGNSA. The CDR3 runs 13 residues. The CDR3 loop is CASSSQDSSEQYF. The CDR3 region has the DNA TGTGCCAGCAGCTCACAAGACAGCTCCGAGCAGTACTTC.

The chain recombines TRBV20-1 with TRBJ2-3; possible D gene TRBD2, 8 bases. Deletions cut 8 bases from V and 5 bases from J, with 17 bases between. The V gene's germline CDR1 is DFQATT and CDR2 SNEGSKA (reference sequence). This CDR3 region has 13 residues. The CDR3 DNA is TGCAGTCGGGACAGCGGGAGATTAGATACGCAGTATTTT. This sequence encodes CSRDSGRLDTQYF.